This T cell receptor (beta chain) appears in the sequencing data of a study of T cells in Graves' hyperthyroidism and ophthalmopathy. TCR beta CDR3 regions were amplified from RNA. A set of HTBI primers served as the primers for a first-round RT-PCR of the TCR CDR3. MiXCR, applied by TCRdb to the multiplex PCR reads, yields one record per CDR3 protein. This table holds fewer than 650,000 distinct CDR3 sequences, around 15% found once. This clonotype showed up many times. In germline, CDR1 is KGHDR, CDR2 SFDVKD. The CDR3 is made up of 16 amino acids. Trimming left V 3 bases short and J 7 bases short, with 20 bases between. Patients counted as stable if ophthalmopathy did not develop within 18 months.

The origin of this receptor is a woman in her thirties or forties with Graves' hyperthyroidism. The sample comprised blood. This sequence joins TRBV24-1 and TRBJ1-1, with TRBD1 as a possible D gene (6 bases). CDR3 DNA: TGTGCCACCAGTGATGCGTCTAAGGGGGATGTGGGTGAAGCTTTCTTT. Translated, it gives CATSDASKGDVGEAFF.